The clone carrying this T cell receptor beta chain turned up a few times. V shed 5 bases, J shed 10 bases, and the junction held 7 bases outside the gene matches. The CDR3 runs to 13 residues. CDR1 is SGHTA and CDR2 is FQGNSA in the germline V gene. Time point indicated: patch test 3, about 24 weeks after DPC sensitization. Indicated treatment: therapeutic diphenylcyclopropenone sensitization with weekly scalp DPC. Blood sampling occurred before each patch-test application. This record comes from a study of human T cells and chemical hapten exposure. Study background: In the approximately 25-week study, patients were dosed weekly with diphenylcyclopropenone on the scalp throughout. It was small differences in pooled library volume that mainly caused per-sample TCR yields to vary.

TCRdb processed the RACE reads anew with MiXCR; each CDR3 protein has one entry. Among 80,000 to 100,000 distinct CDR3 sequences listed, roughly a tenth were seen once. The TCR was taken from a woman in her twenties or thirties with alopecia areata. Some clones in this sample may be carry-over from other donors' samples. The input for sequencing was whole blood, taken in connection with sensitization to the hapten diphenylcyclopropenone (DPC). The gene calls are TRBV7-2 and TRBJ1-1; 10 bases fit TRBD1. The CDR3 reads CASSTGQGKRAFF. Written as DNA, the CDR3 is TGTGCCAGCAGCACGGGACAGGGGAAGAGAGCTTTCTTT.